Presented here are 23 T cell receptor beta chains from one specimen sequenced in a study of blood T cell repertoires in COVID-19. The table came from immunoSEQ multiplex PCR; TCRdb's copy has only in-frame clones and leaves some out. The table includes about 62,000 clones, 80% to 90% detected once. The sequencing sample was made of peripheral blood. These receptors came from a woman aged 60-75 years with COVID-19, enrolled during active disease.

The V and J genes are TRBV15 and TRBJ2-7; TRBD1 matches at 8 bases. Trimming took 0 bases from V and 3 from J; bases not matched to a gene: 7. The CDR3 contains 16 residues. Germline V gene data show CDR1 as LNHNV and CDR2 as YYDKDF (reference sequence). CDR3 in amino acids: CATSRDKADRGYEQYF. Written as DNA, the CDR3 is TGTGCCACCAGCAGAGATAAGGCAGACAGGGGCTACGAGCAGTACTTC.

The J gene is TRBJ1-1, the V gene TRBV29-1, with D unclear. CDR1 and CDR2 from the germline V gene are SQVTM and ANQGSEA. This CDR3 has 13 amino acids. Deletions cut 3 bases from V and 4 bases from J, with 12 bases between. The DNA of the CDR3 is TGCAGCGTTGATAGGGCAGAGGGCACTGAAGCTTTCTTT. Its protein is CSVDRAEGTEAFF.

The chain combines TRBV6-5 with TRBJ2-7; 8 bases are shared with TRBD2. Trimming took 3 bases from V and 6 from J; bases not matched to a gene: 7. This CDR3 spans 14 amino acids. Germline CDR1 reads MNHEY; CDR2 reads SVGAGI. The CDR3 is CASSYYRLASEQYF. CDR3 DNA: TGTGCCAGCAGTTATTATAGACTAGCGAGCGAGCAGTACTTC.

This clone was observed a few times. V and J are TRBV4-3 and TRBJ2-7; weak D call: TRBD1 (6 bases). Germline assignment: CDR1 LGHNA and CDR2 YSLEER. Trimming took off 4 bases at V and 1 base at J, with 11 bases between the two ends. The CDR3 extends over 14 amino acids. CDR3 loop: CASSRNTGSYEQYF. The CDR3 region has the DNA TGCGCCAGCAGCCGAAATACAGGGTCCTACGAGCAGTACTTC.

This clone has just a few counts. The chain joins TRBV28 to TRBJ2-3, with TRBD2 matching over 9 bases. The germline CDR1 and CDR2 sequences are MDHEN and SYDVKM. The CDR3 runs to 18 residues. The V segment lost 5 bases and the J segment 4 bases; nucleotides outside the gene matches: 16. CDR3: CASSRLPAGGPWSDTQYF. The CDR3, as DNA: TGTGCCAGCAGTCGTCTTCCCGCGGGAGGGCCGTGGTCAGATACGCAGTATTTT.

The chain recombines TRBV27 with TRBJ2-2, with TRBD2 as a possible D gene (6 bases). V gave up 5 bases and J gave up 4 bases, with 14 bases separating them. This CDR3 is built from 15 residues. Germline assignment: CDR1 MNHEY and CDR2 SMNVEV (reference sequence). CDR3 nucleotide sequence: TGTGCCAGCAGTGCCGGCGGGATCGGCACCGGGGAGCTGTTTTTT. It encodes CASSAGGIGTGELFF.

The chain recombines TRBV19 with TRBJ1-2; no definite D call. The ends were cut back, 3 bases at V and 8 bases at J, with 16 bases in the middle. The germline V gene has CDR1 LNHDA and CDR2 SQIVND (reference sequence). This CDR3 is built from 14 residues. The CDR3 here is CASSMRTLGGGYTF. CDR3 coding DNA: TGTGCCAGTAGTATGCGGACCCTCGGAGGAGGCTACACCTTC.

J is TRBJ1-1 and V is TRBV9, with 9 bases that match TRBD1. Germline V lookup: CDR1 SGDLS, CDR2 YYNGEE. CDR3 length: 15 residues. The V and J ends lost 4 bases and 5 bases, in that order; junction bases with no gene match: 9. This CDR3 is CASSPRTGVGTEAFF. As DNA, the CDR3 is TGTGCCAGCAGCCCTAGGACAGGGGTAGGTACTGAAGCTTTCTTT.

This chain connects TRBV28 to TRBJ1-3; D possibly corresponds to TRBD1 (6 bases). The CDR3 loop spans 14 amino acids. The V end lost 10 bases, the J end lost 0 bases, and 13 bases lay between the germline ends. CDR1 is MDHEN, CDR2 SYDVKM, per germline. In nucleotides, the CDR3 is TGTGCCACCTTGACAGGCGGCTCTGGAAACACCATATATTTT. Its translation: CATLTGGSGNTIYF.

This chain links TRBV5-1 with TRBJ1-4; D unclear. Germline CDR1 SGHRS, CDR2 YFSETQ. The CDR3 sequence is 14 residues long. Trimming left V 1 base short and J 8 bases short, with 12 bases between. In nucleotides, the CDR3 is TGCGCCAGCAGCTTGACCGGGAGTCGCGAAAAACTGTTTTTT. This codes for CASSLTGSREKLFF.

The V and J genes are TRBV7-3 and TRBJ2-7; 12 nucleotides match TRBD2. CDR1 SGHTA and CDR2 FQGTGA come from the germline V gene. This CDR3 is 14 amino acids long. With 5 bases clipped from V and 7 bases from J, the junction kept 6 bases outside the gene matches. CDR3: CASSMTSGGVEQYF. CDR3 in DNA: TGTGCCAGCAGCATGACTAGCGGGGGAGTAGAGCAGTACTTC.

V usage is TRBV10-3 and J usage is TRBJ2-1; 13 nucleotides line up with TRBD2. This CDR3 contains 16 residues. V lost 3 bases to trimming and J lost 8 bases; unmatched junction nucleotides: 7. From germline, CDR1 is ENHRY and CDR2 SYGVKD. The CDR3: CAISDRTSGSIDEQFF. In DNA form, the CDR3 reads TGTGCCATCAGTGATCGGACTAGCGGGAGTATCGATGAGCAGTTCTTC.

This chain joins TRBV18 and TRBJ2-3; no reliable D call. Per the germline V gene, CDR1 is KGHSH and CDR2 is LQKENI. V lost 2 bases and J 2 bases, leaving 11 bases between the germline ends. The CDR3 extends over 15 amino acids. CDR3 DNA sequence: TGTGCCAGCTCACCAATCCCAACTGTCACAGATACGCAGTATTTT. Translated, it gives CASSPIPTVTDTQYF.

The chain uses TRBV28 and TRBJ2-5; TRBD1 matches 9 bases. The CDR3 sequence is 15 residues long. Germline CDR1 and CDR2: MDHEN and SYDVKM. After removal of 4 bases from V and 5 bases from J, the junction contained 8 bases not matched to a gene. The CDR3 sequence is CASSSGTGIEETQYF. The CDR3 nucleotides are TGTGCCAGCAGTTCCGGGACAGGGATCGAGGAGACCCAGTACTTC.

In this sample, this clone turned up a few times. V is TRBV28 and J is TRBJ2-1, with TRBD2 matching 9 bases. The germline V gene has CDR1 MDHEN and CDR2 SYDVKM. CDR3 length: 17 amino acids. Trimming cost V 2 bases and J 4 bases; bases outside gene matches: 9. The CDR3 loop is CASSLGGAGGLYNEQFF. The CDR3 DNA follows: TGTGCCAGCAGTTTAGGAGGGGCGGGAGGGCTTTACAATGAGCAGTTCTTC.

This clone was seen just once. The CDR3 reads CATSDSPATGGGYQPQHF. In DNA, the CDR3 is TGTGCCACCAGTGATTCTCCAGCCACAGGGGGGGGTTATCAGCCCCAGCATTTT. The gene calls are TRBV24-1 and TRBJ1-5; 8 positions agree with TRBD1. The CDR3 runs 18 residues. The V gene's germline CDR1 is KGHDR and CDR2 SFDVKD. V lost 2 bases and J lost 5; bases outside the gene matches: 13.

The CDR3 loop is CATRSGGQKETQYF. For the CDR3, the DNA is TGTGCCACCAGATCAGGGGGACAGAAAGAGACCCAGTACTTC. This chain links TRBV24-1 with TRBJ2-5, with 7 bases matching TRBD1. The junction had 7 bases not matched to a gene; V was cut back by 7 bases and J by 3 bases. Germline V CDR1 and CDR2: KGHDR, SFDVKD. This CDR3 is 14 amino acids long.

The chain couples TRBV5-4 to TRBJ2-7, with D maybe TRBD2 (5 bases). Deletions cut 1 base from V and 2 bases from J, with 13 bases between. Germline V CDR1 and CDR2: SGHNT, YYREEE (reference sequence). The CDR3 is 15 residues long. The CDR3 DNA sequence: TGTGCCAGCAGCTTGTTAGCGCTAACTACCTACGAGCAGTACTTC. Translating gives CASSLLALTTYEQYF. The whole variable domain, remainder taken from reference TRBV5-4 and TRBJ2-7, is ETGVTQSPTHLIKTRGQQVTLRCSSQSGHNTVSWYQQALGQGPQFIFQYYREEENGRGNFPPRFSGLQFPNYSSELNVNALELDDSALYLCASSLLALTTYEQYFGPGTRLTVT.

The rearrangement uses TRBV11-2 and TRBJ1-2, with 8 positions matching TRBD1. This CDR3 spans 12 amino acids. After removal of 5 bases from V and 8 bases from J, the junction contained 4 bases not matched to a gene. CDR1 is SGHAT, CDR2 FQNNGV, per germline. CDR3 region: CASSTGQGGYTF. Written as DNA, the CDR3 is TGTGCCAGCAGCACCGGACAGGGAGGCTACACCTTC.

This clone was observed once. This sequence joins TRBV7-9 and TRBJ2-5; 10 bases line up with TRBD2. Germline V lookup: CDR1 SEHNR, CDR2 FQNEAQ (reference sequence). J lost 3 bases, V lost 2 bases, and 9 bases had no gene match. The CDR3 spans 17 residues. The CDR3 protein is CASSLTWRTSGKETQYF. Written as DNA, the CDR3 is TGTGCCAGCAGCTTAACCTGGCGGACTAGCGGAAAAGAGACCCAGTACTTC.

The chain combines TRBV6-5 with TRBJ1-6; 8 nucleotides match TRBD1. Losses at the gene ends were 2 bases for V and 7 bases for J; bases not matched to a gene: 7. Germline CDR1 reads MNHEY; CDR2 reads SVGAGI. The CDR3 is made up of 16 amino acids. The DNA for the CDR3 is TGTGCCAGCAGTTACCTAGGACAGGGCGGCAATTCACCCCTCCACTTT. It yields the protein CASSYLGQGGNSPLHF.

V gene TRBV18 combines with J gene TRBJ1-1; 7 bases line up with TRBD1. CDR1 and CDR2 from the germline V gene are KGHSH and LQKENI. The CDR3 length is 13 residues. Trimming took 3 bases from V and 7 from J; bases not matched to a gene: 5. The CDR3, as DNA: TGTGCCAGCTCACCTACAGGGGACAATGAAGCTTTCTTT. Translation: CASSPTGDNEAFF.

This sequence joins TRBV7-2 and TRBJ2-1, with a weak D call TRBD2 (6 bases). The V gene's germline CDR1 is SGHTA and CDR2 FQGNSA. There are 15 residues in the CDR3. V shed 1 base and J shed 4 bases, with 11 bases lying between them. The CDR3 nucleotides read TGTGCCAGCAGCTTAGGGGGGGACCTGTACAATGAGCAGTTCTTC. It specifies CASSLGGDLYNEQFF.